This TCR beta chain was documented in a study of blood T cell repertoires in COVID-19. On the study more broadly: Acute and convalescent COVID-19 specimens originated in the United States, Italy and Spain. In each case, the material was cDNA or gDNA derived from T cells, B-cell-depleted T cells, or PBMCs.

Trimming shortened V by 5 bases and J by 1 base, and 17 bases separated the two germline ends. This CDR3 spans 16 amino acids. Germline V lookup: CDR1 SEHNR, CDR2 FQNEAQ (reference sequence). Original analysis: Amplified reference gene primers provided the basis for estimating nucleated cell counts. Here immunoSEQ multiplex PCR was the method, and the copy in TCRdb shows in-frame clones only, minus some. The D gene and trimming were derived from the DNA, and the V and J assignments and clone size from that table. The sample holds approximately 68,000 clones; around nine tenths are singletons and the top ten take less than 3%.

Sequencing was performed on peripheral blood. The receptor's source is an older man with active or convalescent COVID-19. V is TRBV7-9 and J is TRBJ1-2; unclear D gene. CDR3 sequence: CASSQPTGSYNYGYTF. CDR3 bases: TGTGCCAGCAGCCAGCCTACCGGGTCCTATAACTATGGCTACACCTTC.